The 12 T cell receptor beta chains given below trace back to one sample, sequenced in a study of OX40 agonist ivuxolimab in advanced cancers. Clones were sequenced by immunoSEQ multiplex PCR, and TCRdb holds only the in-frame ones, with some missing. The profile covers 75,000 to 100,000 clones, with around nine tenths appearing a single time and approximately 0.78% taken by the ten largest. The specimen comprised CD4+ or CD8+ T cells sorted from blood, sampled in a trial of the OX40 agonist ivuxolimab. Receptor source: an adult with an advanced solid tumor such as melanoma, head and neck, liver or kidney cancer.

This chain connects TRBV28 to TRBJ1-5; D gene unclear. Germline CDR1 and CDR2: MDHEN and SYDVKM. The CDR3 spans 12 residues. Trimming cost V 2 bases and J 4 bases, with 3 bases left between them. CDR3 amino acids: CASSLRNQPQHF. In nucleotides, the CDR3 is TGTGCCAGCAGTTTAAGGAATCAGCCCCAGCATTTT. Using reference TRBV28 and TRBJ1-5 for the parts outside the CDR3, the full variable domain is DVKVTQSSRYLVKRTGEKVFLECVQDMDHENMFWYRQDPGLGLRLIYFSYDVKMKEKGDIPEGYSVSREKKERFSLILESASTNQTSMYLCASSLRNQPQHFGDGTRLSIL.

This chain connects TRBV14 to TRBJ2-1, with TRBD2 as a possible D gene (6 bases). The CDR3 spans 14 residues. CDR1 SGHDN and CDR2 FVKESK come from the germline V gene. V was shortened by 2 bases and J by 6 bases, with 11 bases between the two germline ends. CDR3 protein: CASSQLLGGNEQFF. The CDR3 DNA is TGTGCCAGCAGCCAATTACTCGGGGGCAATGAGCAGTTCTTC.

The gene calls are TRBV20-1 and TRBJ2-1; tentative D call: TRBD1 (6 bases). The CDR3 is made up of 11 amino acids. Germline CDR1 and CDR2: DFQATT and SNEGSKA (reference sequence). Deletions cut 3 bases from V and 15 bases from J, with 15 bases between. The CDR3 nucleotides read TGCAGTGCTAGTTCCAGGGGCACAAGGTTCTTC. It is translated as CSASSRGTRFF.

The chain uses TRBV21-1 and TRBJ1-2. TRBV21-1 is a documented pseudogene. This CDR3 has 16 amino acids. Here the CDR3 DNA reads TGTGCCAGCAGCATTCGCGTGTGGGGGGTGAACTATGGCTACACCTTC. It specifies CASSIRVWGVNYGYTF.

The rearrangement joins TRBV28 to TRBJ1-5; a possible D gene is TRBD1 (6 bases). Per germline, CDR1 MDHEN and CDR2 SYDVKM. The CDR3 loop spans 15 amino acids. The ends were cut back, 11 bases at V and 2 bases at J, with 19 bases in the middle. CDR3 coding DNA: TGTGCCGCCAGGGGATACCTCTCCGGCAATCAGCCCCAGCATTTT. This translates into CAARGYLSGNQPQHF.

The genes are TRBV7-9 and TRBJ1-5; 11 nucleotides match TRBD1. Germline CDR1 is SEHNR and CDR2 is FQNEAQ (reference sequence). The CDR3 runs to 16 residues. Germline trimming cut 1 base from V and 3 bases from J; bases unmatched to any gene: 2. The CDR3 is CASSLGTGGDNQPQHF. CDR3 nucleotides: TGTGCCAGCAGCTTAGGGACAGGGGGCGACAATCAGCCCCAGCATTTT.

This clone was detected only once. The V gene is TRBV11-2, the J gene TRBJ2-3; the D is unclear. Trimming removed 5 bases at V and 1 base at J, with 10 bases between. The germline V gene encodes CDR1 SGHAT and CDR2 FQNNGV. This CDR3 spans 14 amino acids. Here the CDR3 DNA reads TGTGCCAGCAGCCCCCGTAGGCGCACAGATACGCAGTATTTT. It is translated as CASSPRRRTDTQYF.

This clone showed up just once. This chain joins TRBV4-1 and TRBJ1-1, with D possibly matching TRBD1 (6 bases). Germline CDR1 reads MGHRA; CDR2 reads YSYEKL. The CDR3 sequence is 15 residues long. V was clipped by 0 bases and J by 2 bases, with 10 bases between them. DNA of the CDR3: TGCGCCAGCAGCCAAGATCGGGGGGGCAACACTGAAGCTTTCTTT. Residues: CASSQDRGGNTEAFF.

The sample holds a few counts of this clone. V and J are TRBV6-1 and TRBJ1-1; D is uncertain. This CDR3 contains 14 residues. Germline V gene sequence: CDR1 MNHNS, CDR2 SASEGT. The germline V and J ends were trimmed by 4 bases and 1 base, with 10 bases remaining between them. CDR3 amino acids: CASSAGSRNTEAFF. The CDR3 DNA follows: TGTGCCAGCAGTGCGGGGTCGAGGAACACTGAAGCTTTCTTT.

J is TRBJ1-3 and V is TRBV11-3; TRBD1 matches at 8 bases. J lost 0 bases, V lost 1 base, and 2 bases had no gene match. Germline V gene lookup returns CDR1 SGHNT and CDR2 YENEEA. The CDR3 runs 16 residues. The CDR3 sequence is CASSLGQGASGNTIYF. DNA for the CDR3: TGTGCCAGCAGCTTAGGGCAGGGGGCCTCTGGAAACACCATATATTTT.

This sequence joins TRBV5-1 and TRBJ1-4; no reliable D call. Trimming removed 2 bases at V and 0 bases at J, with 11 bases between. CDR1 is SGHRS, CDR2 YFSETQ, per germline. The CDR3 has 16 residues. The CDR3 is CASSLTGNPTNEKLFF. The CDR3 bases are TGCGCCAGCAGCTTAACGGGGAACCCAACTAATGAAAAACTGTTTTTT. Drawing the rest from reference TRBV5-1 and TRBJ1-4, the complete variable domain is KAGVTQTPRYLIKTRGQQVTLSCSPISGHRSVSWYQQTPGQGLQFLFEYFSETQRNKGNFPGRFSGRQFSNSRSEMNVSTLELGDSALYLCASSLTGNPTNEKLFFGSGTQLSVL.

The V gene is TRBV13, the J gene TRBJ2-3, with 13 nucleotides matching TRBD2. With 1 base clipped from V and 2 bases from J, the junction kept 18 bases outside the gene matches. CDR3 length: 22 amino acids. Germline V gives CDR1 PRHDT, CDR2 FYEKMQ (reference sequence). As DNA, the CDR3 is TGTGCCAGCAGCTTAGCCTCACTAGCGGGAGGGCCTACTACCGGGGCCACAGATACGCAGTATTTT. This gives the protein CASSLASLAGGPTTGATDTQYF.